Presented here are 5 T cell receptor beta chains from one specimen sequenced in a study of Graves' ophthalmopathy and Graves' hyperthyroidism. Amplification of the TCR beta CDR3 regions used RNA transcripts (as template). An initial RT-PCR round employing HTBI primers preceded a second-round multiplex PCR. TCRdb itself ran the multiplex PCR reads through MiXCR, one entry per CDR3 protein. This table holds 740,000 or so distinct CDR3 sequences, 40% found once. The sample comprised peripheral blood. The receptors originated from an adult man with Graves' ophthalmopathy.

This clonotype has just a few counts. One base away lies a much larger clone, so this may be a sequencing read error. The rearrangement links TRBV25-1 to TRBJ2-7; D is possibly TRBD1 (6 bases). This CDR3 has 11 amino acids. In germline, CDR1 is MGHDK, CDR2 SYGVNS. The V gene lost 7 bases and the J gene lost 5 bases, with 9 bases spanning the gap. This chain's CDR3 is CASTHRDEQYF. DNA of the CDR3: TGTGCCAGCACCCACAGGGACGAGCAGTACTTC.

This sequence joins TRBV7-2 and TRBJ2-3, with D possibly being TRBD2 (6 bases). This CDR3 region has 14 residues. The germline V and J ends were trimmed by 1 base and 6 bases, with 11 bases remaining between them. Germline loops: CDR1 SGHTA, CDR2 FQGNSA. The CDR3 DNA follows: TGTGCCAGCAGCTTAGGGACTACCGAGGATACGCAGTATTTT. Its translation: CASSLGTTEDTQYF.

The chain links TRBV7-9 to TRBJ2-6; D ambiguous. V was pared by 1 base and J by 5 bases, with 9 bases between. This CDR3 is built from 15 residues. The germline gives CDR1 SEHNR, CDR2 FQNEAQ (reference sequence). For the CDR3, the DNA is TGTGCCAGCAGCTTAGAAGGGCGACGGGCCAACGTCCTGACTTTC. This gives the protein CASSLEGRRANVLTF.

V and J are TRBV20-1 and TRBJ2-7, with D uncertain. The CDR3 covers 13 residues. Trimming shortened V by 6 bases and J by 7 bases, and 19 bases separated the two germline ends. Looked up from germline, CDR1 is DFQATT and CDR2 is SNEGSKA (reference sequence). The CDR3 nucleotides are TGCAGTGCCCTAGGTCACTCCGCTGGGGAGCAGTACTTC. Translation gives CSALGHSAGEQYF.

As concerns this clonotype: Its ends do not fully match the called genes, so a read error is possible. V is TRBV5-4 and J is TRBJ2-5; 9 bases are shared with TRBD1. There are 16 residues in the CDR3. The V gene's germline CDR1 is SGHNT and CDR2 YYREEE (reference sequence). Here the CDR3 reads CASSQDTQGAWGTQYF. The CDR3 DNA reads TGCGCCAGCAGCCAAGATACACAGGGGGCATGGGGGACCCAGTACTTC.